This TCR beta chain is from a study of T cells in Graves' hyperthyroidism and ophthalmopathy. Study as a whole: Blood was drawn when the patient was first diagnosed and still untreated. Whole-study results and caveats: Ophthalmopathy was model-predicted a median about 6.9 months pre-onset.

This clonotype has just a few counts. Antigen specificity is unknown. Amplified TCR beta CDR3 regions derived from RNA transcripts. The HTBI primer set drove a first-round RT-PCR of the TCR CDR3. TCRdb re-analysed the multiplex PCR reads in MiXCR, keeping a single row per CDR3 protein. Of over 350,000 distinct CDR3 sequences in the sample, about a fifth were seen once. The CDR3 is 10 amino acids. With 1 base removed from V and 6 bases from J, the gap between germline ends came to 3 bases. Per the germline V gene, CDR1 is DFQATT and CDR2 is SNEGSKA (reference sequence). The sample consisted of blood. This receptor was identified in a young man with Graves' ophthalmopathy. V gene TRBV20-1 combines with J gene TRBJ1-1; D is unclear. CDR3 DNA sequence: TGCAGTGCTAGAGCTTCTGAAGCTTTCTTT. It codes for CSARASEAFF.